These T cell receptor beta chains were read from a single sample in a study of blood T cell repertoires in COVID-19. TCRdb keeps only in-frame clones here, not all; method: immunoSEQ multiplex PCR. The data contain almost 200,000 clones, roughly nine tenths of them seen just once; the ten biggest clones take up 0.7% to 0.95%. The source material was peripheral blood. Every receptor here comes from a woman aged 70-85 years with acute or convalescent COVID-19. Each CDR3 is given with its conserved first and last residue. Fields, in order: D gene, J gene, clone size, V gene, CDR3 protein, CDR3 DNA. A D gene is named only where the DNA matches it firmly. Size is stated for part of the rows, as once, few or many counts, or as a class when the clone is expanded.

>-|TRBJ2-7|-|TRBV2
CASSGSYEQYF
TGTGCCAGCTCGGGGTCCTACGAGCAGTACTTC
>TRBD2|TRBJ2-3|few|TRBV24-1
CATSGRARGGEDTQYF
TGTGCCACCAGTGGTCGGGCCCGGGGGGGTGAAGATACGCAGTATTTT
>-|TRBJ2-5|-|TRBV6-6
CASSSDWEAQYF
TGTGCCAGCAGTTCCGACTGGGAGGCCCAGTACTTC
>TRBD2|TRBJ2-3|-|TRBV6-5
CASSTSGEGTDTQYF
TGTGCCAGCTCGACCAGCGGGGAGGGCACAGATACGCAGTATTTT
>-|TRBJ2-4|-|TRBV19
CASSITGLAKNIQYF
TGTGCCAGTAGTATAACAGGTTTAGCCAAAAACATTCAGTACTTC
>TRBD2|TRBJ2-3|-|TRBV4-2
CASSLSGGSDTQYF
TGTGCCAGCAGTTTAAGCGGGGGGAGTGATACGCAGTATTTT
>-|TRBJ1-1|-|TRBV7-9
CASSLGGPNIGAFF
TGTGCCAGCAGCTTAGGTGGCCCCAACATTGGAGCTTTCTTT
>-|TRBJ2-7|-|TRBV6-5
CASSYPGTPTYEQYF
TGTGCCAGCAGTTACCCCGGGACACCGACCTACGAGCAGTACTTC
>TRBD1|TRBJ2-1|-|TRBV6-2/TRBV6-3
CASSPRDRFYNEQFF
TGTGCCAGCAGTCCCCGGGACAGATTCTACAATGAGCAGTTCTTC
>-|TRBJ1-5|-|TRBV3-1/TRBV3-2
CASSPAVSNQPQHF
TGTGCCAGCAGCCCAGCGGTTAGCAATCAGCCCCAGCATTTT
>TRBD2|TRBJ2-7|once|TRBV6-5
CASSRASGRGNEQYF
TGTGCCAGCAGTCGTGCTAGCGGGAGAGGCAACGAGCAGTACTTC
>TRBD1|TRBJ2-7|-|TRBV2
CASSERRIGQGASEQYF
TGTGCCAGCAGTGAAAGAAGGATCGGGCAGGGGGCCTCAGAGCAGTACTTC
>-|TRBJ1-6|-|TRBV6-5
CASSYSGQTYNSPLHF
TGTGCCAGCAGTTACTCAGGACAGACTTATAATTCACCCCTCCACTTT
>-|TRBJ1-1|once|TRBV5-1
CASSLSGYTEAFF
TGCGCCAGCAGCTTATCAGGCTACACTGAAGCTTTCTTT
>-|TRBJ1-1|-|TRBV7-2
CASSFPLGRAFF
TGTGCCAGCAGCTTCCCTCTGGGGAGGGCTTTCTTT
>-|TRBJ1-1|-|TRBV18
CASSQQVSLTEAFF
TGTGCCAGCTCACAACAGGTTTCGCTCACTGAAGCTTTCTTT
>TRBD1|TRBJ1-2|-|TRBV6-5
CASSLTGGNGYTF
TGTGCCAGCAGCCTCACAGGGGGGAATGGCTACACCTTC
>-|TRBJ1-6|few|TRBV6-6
CASSYGQSYNSPLHF
TGTGCCAGCAGTTACGGACAGTCCTATAATTCACCCCTCCACTTT
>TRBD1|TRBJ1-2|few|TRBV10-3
CAISRTGVGGYTF
TGTGCCATCAGTCGGACAGGCGTGGGTGGCTACACCTTC
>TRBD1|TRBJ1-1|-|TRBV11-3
CASSSGQPEAFF
TGTGCCAGCAGCTCGGGACAGCCTGAAGCTTTCTTT
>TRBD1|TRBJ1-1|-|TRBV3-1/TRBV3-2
CASSQGTGALNTEAFF
TGTGCCAGCAGCCAAGGGACAGGGGCCCTGAACACTGAAGCTTTCTTT
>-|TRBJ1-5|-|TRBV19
CASKDYSNQPQHF
TGTGCCAGTAAGGACTATAGCAATCAGCCCCAGCATTTT
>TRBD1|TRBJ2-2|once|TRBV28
CASRPGTGNTGELFF
TGTGCCAGCAGACCCGGGACAGGGAACACCGGGGAGCTGTTTTTT
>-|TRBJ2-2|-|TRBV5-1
CASSHGGKSGELFF
TGCGCCAGCAGCCATGGGGGGAAGTCCGGGGAGCTGTTTTTT
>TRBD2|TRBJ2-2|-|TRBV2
CASRPRLAPGELFF
TGTGCCAGCAGACCTAGACTAGCGCCCGGGGAGCTGTTTTTT
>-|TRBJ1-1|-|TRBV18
CASSPPTVNTEAFF
TGTGCCAGCTCACCCCCGACAGTGAACACTGAAGCTTTCTTT
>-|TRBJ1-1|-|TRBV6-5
CASSSDDRGPITEAFF
TGTGCCAGCAGTTCGGACGACCGAGGGCCAATCACTGAAGCTTTCTTT
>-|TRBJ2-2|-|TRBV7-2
CASSLAGDRGELFF
TGTGCCAGCAGCTTAGCGGGAGATAGGGGGGAGCTGTTTTTT
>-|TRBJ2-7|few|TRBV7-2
CASSLRWGVEQYF
TGTGCCAGCAGCTTACGATGGGGGGTTGAGCAGTACTTC
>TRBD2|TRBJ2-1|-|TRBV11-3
CASSSVLGTSGHNEQFF
TGTGCCAGCAGCTCCGTATTAGGGACTAGCGGGCACAATGAGCAGTTCTTC
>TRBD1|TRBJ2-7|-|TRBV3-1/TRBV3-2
CASSHPGDRIKQYF
TGTGCCAGCAGCCACCCCGGGGACAGGATTAAGCAGTACTTC
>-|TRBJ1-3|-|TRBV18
CASSPPIPSGLGGWSGNTIYF
TGTGCCAGCTCACCACCGATACCATCTGGTTTAGGAGGGTGGTCTGGAAACACCATATATTTT
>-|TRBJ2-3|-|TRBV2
CASSGVGSNTDTQYF
TGTGCCAGCAGTGGAGTAGGGAGCAACACAGATACGCAGTATTTT
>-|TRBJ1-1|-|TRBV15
CATSSLRGTEAFF
TGTGCCACCAGCAGCCTCAGGGGAACTGAAGCTTTCTTT
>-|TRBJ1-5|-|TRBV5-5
CASSLVGNRASNQPQHF
TGTGCCAGCAGCTTGGTGGGTAACAGGGCCAGCAATCAGCCCCAGCATTTT
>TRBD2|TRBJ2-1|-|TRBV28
CASSSPGLAGDEQFF
TGTGCCAGCAGTTCGCCGGGACTAGCGGGAGATGAGCAGTTCTTC